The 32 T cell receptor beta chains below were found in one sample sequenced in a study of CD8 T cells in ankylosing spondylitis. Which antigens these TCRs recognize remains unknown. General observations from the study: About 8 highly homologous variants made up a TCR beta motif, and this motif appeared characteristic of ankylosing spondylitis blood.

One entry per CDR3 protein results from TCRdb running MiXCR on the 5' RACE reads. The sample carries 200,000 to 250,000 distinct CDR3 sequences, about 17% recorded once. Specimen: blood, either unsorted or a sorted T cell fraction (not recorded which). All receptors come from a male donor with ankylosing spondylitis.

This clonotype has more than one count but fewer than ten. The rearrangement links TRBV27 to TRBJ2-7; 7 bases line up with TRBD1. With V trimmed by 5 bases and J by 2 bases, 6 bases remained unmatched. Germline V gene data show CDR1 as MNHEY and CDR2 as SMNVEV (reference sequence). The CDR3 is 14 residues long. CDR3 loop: CASSPTGTAYEQYF. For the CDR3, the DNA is TGTGCCAGCAGTCCGACCGGGACAGCCTACGAGCAGTACTTC.

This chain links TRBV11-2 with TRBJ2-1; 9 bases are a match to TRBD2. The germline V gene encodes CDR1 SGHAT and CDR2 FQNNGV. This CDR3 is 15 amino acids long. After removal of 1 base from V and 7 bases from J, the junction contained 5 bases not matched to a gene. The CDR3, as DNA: TGTGCCAGCAGCTTAGGTTTTGGACTAGCGAATGAGCAGTTCTTC. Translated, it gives CASSLGFGLANEQFF.

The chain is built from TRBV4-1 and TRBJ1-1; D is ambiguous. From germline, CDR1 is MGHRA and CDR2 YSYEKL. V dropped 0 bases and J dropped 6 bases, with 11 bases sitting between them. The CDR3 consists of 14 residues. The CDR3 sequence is CASSQERYGPEAFF. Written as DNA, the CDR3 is TGCGCCAGCAGCCAAGAGAGGTATGGCCCTGAAGCTTTCTTT.

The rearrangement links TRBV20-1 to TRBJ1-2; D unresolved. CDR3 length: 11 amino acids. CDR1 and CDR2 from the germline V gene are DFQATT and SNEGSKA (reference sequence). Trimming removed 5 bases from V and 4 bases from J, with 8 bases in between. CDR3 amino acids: CSAPALYGYTF. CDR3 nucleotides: TGCAGTGCTCCTGCCCTCTATGGCTACACCTTC.

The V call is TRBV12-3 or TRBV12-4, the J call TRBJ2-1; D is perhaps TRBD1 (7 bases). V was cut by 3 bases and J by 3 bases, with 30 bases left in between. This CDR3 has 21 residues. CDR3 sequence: CASSLGLRGGYRGRDYNEQFF. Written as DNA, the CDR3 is TGTGCCAGCAGTTTGGGCCTCAGGGGAGGATACAGGGGAAGGGACTACAATGAGCAGTTCTTC.

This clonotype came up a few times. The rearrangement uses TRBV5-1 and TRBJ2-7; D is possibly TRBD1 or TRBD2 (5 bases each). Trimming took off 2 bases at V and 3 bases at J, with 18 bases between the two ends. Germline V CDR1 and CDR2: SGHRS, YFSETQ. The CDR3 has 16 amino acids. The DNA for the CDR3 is TGCGCCAGCAGCTTATTACAGGTGGAAGAGGGCTACGAGCAGTACTTC. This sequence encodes CASSLLQVEEGYEQYF.

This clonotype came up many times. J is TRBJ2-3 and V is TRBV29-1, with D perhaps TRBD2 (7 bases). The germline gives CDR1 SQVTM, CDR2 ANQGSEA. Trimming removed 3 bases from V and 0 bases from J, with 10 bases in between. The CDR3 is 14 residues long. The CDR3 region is CSVEGGPSTDTQYF. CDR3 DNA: TGCAGCGTTGAGGGGGGGCCTAGCACAGATACGCAGTATTTT.

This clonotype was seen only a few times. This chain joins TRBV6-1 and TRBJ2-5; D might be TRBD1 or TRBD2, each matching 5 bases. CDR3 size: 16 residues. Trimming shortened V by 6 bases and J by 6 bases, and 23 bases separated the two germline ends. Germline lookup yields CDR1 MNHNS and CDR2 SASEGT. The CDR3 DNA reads TGTGCCAGCAGCACTACCGGGACCACCGCGGAGAAGACCCAGTACTTC. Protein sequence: CASSTTGTTAEKTQYF.

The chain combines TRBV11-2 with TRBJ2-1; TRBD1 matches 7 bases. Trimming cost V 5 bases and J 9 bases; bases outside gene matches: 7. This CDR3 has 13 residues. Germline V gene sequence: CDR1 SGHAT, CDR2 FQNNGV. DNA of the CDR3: TGTGCCAGCAGCGCCTGGGGGACAGTTGAGCAGTTCTTC. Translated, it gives CASSAWGTVEQFF.

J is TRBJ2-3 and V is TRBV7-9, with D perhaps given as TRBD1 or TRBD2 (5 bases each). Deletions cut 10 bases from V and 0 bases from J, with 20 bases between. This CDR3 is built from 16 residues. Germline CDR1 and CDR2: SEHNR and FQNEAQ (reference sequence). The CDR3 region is CATSPPPGLSTDTQYF. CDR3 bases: TGTGCCACTTCTCCTCCCCCGGGGCTTAGCACAGATACGCAGTATTTT.

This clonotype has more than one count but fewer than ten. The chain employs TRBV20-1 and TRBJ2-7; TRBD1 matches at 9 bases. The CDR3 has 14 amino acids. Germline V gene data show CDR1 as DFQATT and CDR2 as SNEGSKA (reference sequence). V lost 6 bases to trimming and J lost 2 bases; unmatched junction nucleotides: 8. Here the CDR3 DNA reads TGCAGTGCAGAACACCGGGACAGGGCCTACGAGCAGTACTTC. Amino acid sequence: CSAEHRDRAYEQYF.

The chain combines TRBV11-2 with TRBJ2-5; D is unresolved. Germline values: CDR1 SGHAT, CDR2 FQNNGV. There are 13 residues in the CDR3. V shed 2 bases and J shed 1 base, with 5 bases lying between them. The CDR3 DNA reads TGTGCCAGCAGCTTATCTCGCCAAGAGACCCAGTACTTC. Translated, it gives CASSLSRQETQYF.

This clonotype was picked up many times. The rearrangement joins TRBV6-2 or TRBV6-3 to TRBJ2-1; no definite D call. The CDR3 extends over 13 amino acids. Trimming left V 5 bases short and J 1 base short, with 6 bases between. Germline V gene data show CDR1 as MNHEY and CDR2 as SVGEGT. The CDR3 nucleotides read TGTGCCAGCAGTCTGAAATCCTACAATGAGCAGTTCTTC. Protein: CASSLKSYNEQFF.

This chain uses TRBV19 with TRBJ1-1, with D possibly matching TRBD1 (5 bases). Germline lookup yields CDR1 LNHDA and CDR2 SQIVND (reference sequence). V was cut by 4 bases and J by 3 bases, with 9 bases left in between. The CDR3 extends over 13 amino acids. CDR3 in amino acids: CASSSGTYTEAFF. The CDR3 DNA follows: TGTGCCAGTAGTAGCGGGACCTACACTGAAGCTTTCTTT.

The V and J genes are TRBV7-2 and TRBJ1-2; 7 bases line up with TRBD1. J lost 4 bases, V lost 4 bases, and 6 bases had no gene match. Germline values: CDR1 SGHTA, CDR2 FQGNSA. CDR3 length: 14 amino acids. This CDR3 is CASSSPTGVYGYTF. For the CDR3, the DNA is TGTGCCAGCAGCTCCCCCACAGGGGTCTATGGCTACACCTTC.

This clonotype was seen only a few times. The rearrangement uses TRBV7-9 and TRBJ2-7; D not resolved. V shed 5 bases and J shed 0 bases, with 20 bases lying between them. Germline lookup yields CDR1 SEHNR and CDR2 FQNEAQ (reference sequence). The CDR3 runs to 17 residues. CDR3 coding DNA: TGTGCCAGCAGCGGTTATAGCCCTCGGCTCGACTCCTACGAGCAGTACTTC. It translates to CASSGYSPRLDSYEQYF.

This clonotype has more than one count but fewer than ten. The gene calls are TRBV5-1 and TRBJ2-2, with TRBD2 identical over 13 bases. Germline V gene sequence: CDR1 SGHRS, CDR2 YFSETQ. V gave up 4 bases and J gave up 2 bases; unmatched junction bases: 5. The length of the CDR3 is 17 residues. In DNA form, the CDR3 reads TGCGCCAGCAGCGGAGGACTAGCGGGGGAAAACACCGGGGAGCTGTTTTTT. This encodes CASSGGLAGENTGELFF.

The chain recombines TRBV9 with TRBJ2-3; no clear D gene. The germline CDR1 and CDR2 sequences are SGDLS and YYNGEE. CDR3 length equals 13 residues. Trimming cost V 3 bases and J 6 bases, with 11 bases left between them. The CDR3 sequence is CASSAVLLDTQYF. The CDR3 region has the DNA TGTGCCAGCAGCGCGGTCCTGTTGGATACGCAGTATTTT.

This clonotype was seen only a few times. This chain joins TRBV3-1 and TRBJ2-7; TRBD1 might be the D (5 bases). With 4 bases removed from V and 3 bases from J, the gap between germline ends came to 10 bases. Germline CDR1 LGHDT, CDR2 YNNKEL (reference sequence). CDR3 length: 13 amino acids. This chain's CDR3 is CASSPPGFYEQYF. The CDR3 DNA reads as TGTGCCAGCAGCCCACCAGGGTTCTACGAGCAGTACTTC.

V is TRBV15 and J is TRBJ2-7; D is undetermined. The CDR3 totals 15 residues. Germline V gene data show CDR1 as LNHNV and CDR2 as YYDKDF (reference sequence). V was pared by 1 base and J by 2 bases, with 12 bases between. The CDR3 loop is CATSRVPAVTYEQYF. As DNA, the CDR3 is TGTGCCACCAGCAGAGTCCCGGCAGTAACCTACGAGCAGTACTTC. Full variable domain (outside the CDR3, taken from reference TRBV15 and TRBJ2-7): DAMVIQNPRYQVTQFGKPVTLSCSQTLNHNVMYWYQQKSSQAPKLLFHYYDKDFNNEADTPDNFQSRRPNTSFCFLDIRSPGLGDTAMYLCATSRVPAVTYEQYFGPGTRLTVT.

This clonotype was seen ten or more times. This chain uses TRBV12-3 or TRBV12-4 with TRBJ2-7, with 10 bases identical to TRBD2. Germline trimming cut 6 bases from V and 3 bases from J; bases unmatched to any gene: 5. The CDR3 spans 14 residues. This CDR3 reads CASSPGLAYYEQYF. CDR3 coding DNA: TGTGCCAGCAGCCCGGGACTAGCGTACTACGAGCAGTACTTC.

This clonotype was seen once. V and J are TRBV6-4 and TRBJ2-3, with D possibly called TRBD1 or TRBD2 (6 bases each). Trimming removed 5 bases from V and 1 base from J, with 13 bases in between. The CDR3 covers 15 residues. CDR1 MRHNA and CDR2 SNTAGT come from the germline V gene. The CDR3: CASSKQGGGTDTQYF. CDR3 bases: TGTGCCAGCAGTAAACAGGGCGGGGGCACAGATACGCAGTATTTT.

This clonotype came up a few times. The CDR3 reads CASSQTTLNTGELFF. The CDR3 DNA reads TGTGCCAGCAGCCAGACTACGTTGAACACCGGGGAGCTGTTTTTT. This chain uses TRBV3-1 with TRBJ2-2, with a possible D match to TRBD2 (5 bases). Trimming stripped 3 bases from V and 1 base from J, with 9 bases between. The CDR3 consists of 15 residues. The germline CDR1 and CDR2 sequences are LGHDT and YNNKEL (reference sequence).

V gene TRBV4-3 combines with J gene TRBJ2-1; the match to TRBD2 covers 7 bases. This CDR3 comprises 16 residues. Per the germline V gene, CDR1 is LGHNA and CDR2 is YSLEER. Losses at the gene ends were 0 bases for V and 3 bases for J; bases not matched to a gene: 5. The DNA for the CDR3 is TGCGCCAGCAGCCAAGATTACCTAGCGGACTACAATGAGCAGTTCTTC. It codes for CASSQDYLADYNEQFF.

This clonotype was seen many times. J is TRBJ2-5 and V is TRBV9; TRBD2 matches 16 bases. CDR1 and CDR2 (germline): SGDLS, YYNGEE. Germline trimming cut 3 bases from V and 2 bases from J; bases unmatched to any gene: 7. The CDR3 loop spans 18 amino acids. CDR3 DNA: TGTGCCAGCAGCGCCGGGACTAGCGGGGGGGCTGGACAAGAGACCCAGTACTTC. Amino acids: CASSAGTSGGAGQETQYF.

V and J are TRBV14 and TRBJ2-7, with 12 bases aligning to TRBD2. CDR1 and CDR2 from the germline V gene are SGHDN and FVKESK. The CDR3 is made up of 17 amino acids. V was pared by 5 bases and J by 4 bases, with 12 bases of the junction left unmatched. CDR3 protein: CASSSTRLAGERYEQYF. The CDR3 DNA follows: TGTGCCAGCAGCTCCACCCGACTAGCGGGAGAAAGGTACGAGCAGTACTTC.

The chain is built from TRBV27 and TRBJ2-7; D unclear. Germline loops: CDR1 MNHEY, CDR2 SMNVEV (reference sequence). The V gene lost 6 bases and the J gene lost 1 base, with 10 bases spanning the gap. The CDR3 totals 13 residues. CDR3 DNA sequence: TGTGCCAGCAGCCCTCATTTGTCCTACGAGCAGTACTTC. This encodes CASSPHLSYEQYF.

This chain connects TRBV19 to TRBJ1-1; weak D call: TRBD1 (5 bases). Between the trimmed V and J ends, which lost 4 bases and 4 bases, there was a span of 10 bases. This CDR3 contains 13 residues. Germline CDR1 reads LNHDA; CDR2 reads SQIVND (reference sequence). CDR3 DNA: TGTGCCAGTAGTACGGGGCTGGGCACTGAAGCTTTCTTT. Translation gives CASSTGLGTEAFF.

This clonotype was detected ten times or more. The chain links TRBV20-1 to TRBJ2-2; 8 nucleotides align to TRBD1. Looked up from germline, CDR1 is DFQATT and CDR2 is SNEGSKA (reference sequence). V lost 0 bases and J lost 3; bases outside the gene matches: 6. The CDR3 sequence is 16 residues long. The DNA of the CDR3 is TGCAGTGCTAGAGATACAGACAGGGGAGACACCGGGGAGCTGTTTTTT. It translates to CSARDTDRGDTGELFF.

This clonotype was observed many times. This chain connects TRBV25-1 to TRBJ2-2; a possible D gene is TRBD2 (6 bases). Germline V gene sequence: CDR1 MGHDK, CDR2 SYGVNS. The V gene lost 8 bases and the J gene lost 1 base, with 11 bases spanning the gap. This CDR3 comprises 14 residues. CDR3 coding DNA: TGTGCCAGCTCGGGACTCAAGAACACCGGGGAGCTGTTTTTT. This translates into CASSGLKNTGELFF.

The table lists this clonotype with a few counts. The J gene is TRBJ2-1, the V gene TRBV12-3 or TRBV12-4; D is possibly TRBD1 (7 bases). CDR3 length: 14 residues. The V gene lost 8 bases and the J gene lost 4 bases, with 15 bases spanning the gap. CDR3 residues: CASAAGQLYNEQFF. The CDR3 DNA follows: TGTGCCAGCGCGGCGGGACAGCTTTACAATGAGCAGTTCTTC.

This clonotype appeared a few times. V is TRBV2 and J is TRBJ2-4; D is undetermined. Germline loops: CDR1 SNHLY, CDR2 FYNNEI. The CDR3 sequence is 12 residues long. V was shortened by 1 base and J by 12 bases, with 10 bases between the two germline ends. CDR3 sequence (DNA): TGTGCCAGCAGTGAAGGACCCCCCACTCAGTACTTC. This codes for CASSEGPPTQYF.